The clone carrying this T cell receptor beta chain was seen many times. Its antigen is as yet unknown. Preparation of the TCRbeta library involved a method that used unique molecular identifiers. Each CDR3 protein gets one entry after TCRdb re-called the PCR reads with MiXCR. The data show under 9,500 distinct CDR3 sequences, approximately 15% seen once. The ends lost 6 bases at V and 5 bases at J; junction bases unmatched: 11. The CDR3 has 16 amino acids. Per the germline V gene, CDR1 is LNHNV and CDR2 is YYDKDF (reference sequence). This record belongs to a study of T-cell reconstitution after alpha-beta-depleted transplantation in children. Notes on the study in general: Reportedly, roughly two months post-transplant, alpha-beta T cells arose from several hundred expanded graft clones. Counts and diversity of T cells one year after transplant came mostly from newly produced T cells. Some patients showed high day-60 TCRbeta diversity, which derived from surviving recipient T cells and thymic progenitors.

This TCR derives from a male patient under 18 who had a stem cell transplant for acute lymphoblastic leukemia, so the T cells may come from the graft donor. Sequences were derived from PBMCs, mostly from graft donor cells, sampled 60 days after TCRalphabeta/CD19-depleted stem cell transplant. This sequence joins TRBV15 and TRBJ2-5, with 11 bases fitting TRBD2. This CDR3 is CATSIHSGRALETQYF. The CDR3 nucleotides are TGTGCCACCAGTATACATAGCGGGAGGGCCTTGGAGACCCAGTACTTC.